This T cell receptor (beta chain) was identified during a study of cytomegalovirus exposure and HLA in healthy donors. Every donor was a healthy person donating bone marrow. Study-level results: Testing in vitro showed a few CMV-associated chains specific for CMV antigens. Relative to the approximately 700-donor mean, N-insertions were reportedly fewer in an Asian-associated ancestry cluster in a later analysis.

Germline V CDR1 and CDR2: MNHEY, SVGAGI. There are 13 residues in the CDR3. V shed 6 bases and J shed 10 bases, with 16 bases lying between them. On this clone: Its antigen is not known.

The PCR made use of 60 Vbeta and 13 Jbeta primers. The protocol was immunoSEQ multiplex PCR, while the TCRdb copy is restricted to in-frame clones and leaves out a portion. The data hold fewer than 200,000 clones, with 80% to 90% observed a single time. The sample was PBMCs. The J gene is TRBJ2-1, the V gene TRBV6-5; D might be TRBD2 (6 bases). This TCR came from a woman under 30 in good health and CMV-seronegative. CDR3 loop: CASSPRRAREQFF. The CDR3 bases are TGTGCCAGCAGCCCCAGGAGGGCCAGGGAGCAGTTCTTC.